The 20 T cell receptor beta chains listed next were all sequenced from one sample in a study of blood T cell repertoires in COVID-19. TCRdb's copy holds only in-frame clones and misses some; the assay was immunoSEQ multiplex PCR. Among under 250,000 clones, around 82% were seen once, and the ten largest hold approximately 7.2%. The sequencing input was peripheral blood. These receptors came from a woman aged 70 to 79 with acute or convalescent COVID-19.

The chain is built from TRBV18 and TRBJ2-1; tentative D call: TRBD2 (6 bases). CDR3 length equals 15 residues. Germline CDR1 reads KGHSH; CDR2 reads LQKENI. V lost 6 bases and J lost 0, with 12 bases in between. The CDR3 DNA is TGTGCCAGCTCCTCCGGACTACTCTCCTACAATGAGCAGTTCTTC. Translated: CASSSGLLSYNEQFF.

The chain carries TRBV2 and TRBJ1-2; 7 nucleotides line up with TRBD1. The germline gives CDR1 SNHLY, CDR2 FYNNEI. The CDR3 contains 14 residues. V dropped 10 bases and J dropped 4; count of bases not matched to a gene: 12. The CDR3 sequence: CAKIGTASIYGYTF. CDR3 DNA sequence: TGTGCCAAGATCGGGACAGCTAGTATCTATGGCTACACCTTC. The variable domain in full, with the rest retrieved from reference TRBV2 and TRBJ1-2, is EPEVTQTPSHQVTQMGQEVILRCVPISNHLYFYWYRQILGQKVEFLVSFYNNEISEKSEIFDDQFSVERPDGSNFTLKIRSTKLEDSAMYFCAKIGTASIYGYTFGSGTRLTVV.

This clone was seen once. The chain uses TRBV3-1 (or the pseudogene TRBV3-2) and TRBJ2-7, with D unresolved. The V gene's germline CDR1 is LGHDT and CDR2 YNNKEL (reference sequence). The CDR3 is 13 amino acids. Between the trimmed V and J ends, which lost 1 base and 7 bases, there was a span of 11 bases. This CDR3 reads CASSQVLFGEQYF. For the CDR3, the DNA is TGTGCCAGCAGCCAAGTGCTTTTCGGGGAGCAGTACTTC.

The chain recombines TRBV5-1 with TRBJ1-1, with D hard to call. Germline V gene lookup returns CDR1 SGHRS and CDR2 YFSETQ. CDR3 size: 14 residues. V dropped 0 bases and J dropped 8 bases, with 14 bases sitting between them. The CDR3 loop is CASSLATPEREAFF. Here the CDR3 DNA reads TGCGCCAGCAGCTTGGCCACCCCGGAGAGGGAAGCTTTCTTT. The variable domain in full, with the rest retrieved from reference TRBV5-1 and TRBJ1-1, is KAGVTQTPRYLIKTRGQQVTLSCSPISGHRSVSWYQQTPGQGLQFLFEYFSETQRNKGNFPGRFSGRQFSNSRSEMNVSTLELGDSALYLCASSLATPEREAFFGQGTRLTVV.

This clone was seen only a few times. The chain has TRBV25-1 and TRBJ2-5; D not certain. Germline values: CDR1 MGHDK, CDR2 SYGVNS. Trimming removed 4 bases from V and 5 bases from J, with 8 bases in between. The CDR3 sequence is 12 residues long. CDR3 sequence reads: CASSAARETQYF. The CDR3 nucleotides read TGTGCCAGCAGTGCCGCGAGGGAGACCCAGTACTTC.

This clone showed up just once. This chain uses TRBV6-5 with TRBJ2-4; 7 bases match TRBD2. Losses at the gene ends were 10 bases for V and 0 bases for J; bases not matched to a gene: 6. The CDR3 sequence is 14 residues long. Germline V gives CDR1 MNHEY, CDR2 SVGAGI. The CDR3 coding sequence is TGTGCCATCGGGCGGGAGTTAGCCAAAAACATTCAGTACTTC. Its protein is CAIGRELAKNIQYF.

The chain carries TRBV4-3 and TRBJ2-7, with 9 bases fitting TRBD1. The CDR3 is 15 residues long. The V segment lost 0 bases and the J segment 5 bases; nucleotides outside the gene matches: 5. Germline V lookup: CDR1 LGHNA, CDR2 YSLEER. The CDR3 protein is CASSQEGTGTNEQYF. DNA for the CDR3: TGCGCCAGCAGCCAAGAAGGGACAGGGACCAACGAGCAGTACTTC.

DNA for the CDR3: TGTGCCATCAGTGAGCCCCCCGTCAGGGGCTACACCTTC. Encoded protein: CAISEPPVRGYTF. The chain couples TRBV10-3 to TRBJ1-2; D unclear. Germline V lookup: CDR1 ENHRY, CDR2 SYGVKD. The V gene lost 2 bases and the J gene lost 8 bases, with 12 bases spanning the gap. The CDR3 is 13 residues long.

The V gene is TRBV5-1, the J gene TRBJ1-2; 9 bases line up with TRBD1. In germline, CDR1 is SGHRS, CDR2 YFSETQ. This CDR3 is built from 14 residues. Trimming removed 0 bases from V and 4 bases from J; junction bases left unmatched: 1. The CDR3 sequence is CASSLGTGAYGYTF. The CDR3 region has the DNA TGCGCCAGCAGCTTGGGGACAGGGGCCTATGGCTACACCTTC.

The chain carries TRBV3-1 (or the pseudogene TRBV3-2) and TRBJ1-3; D remains unclear. The CDR3 contains 15 residues. Germline loops: CDR1 LGHDT, CDR2 YNNKEL (reference sequence). Trimming pared 2 bases from V and 4 bases from J, leaving 12 bases between. In DNA form, the CDR3 reads TGTGCCAGCAGCCAACTAGTTATCTCAGGAAACACCATATATTTT. Translated: CASSQLVISGNTIYF.

This rearrangement joins TRBV5-1 to TRBJ1-4, with D tentatively TRBD1 (5 bases). The V gene's germline CDR1 is SGHRS and CDR2 YFSETQ. This CDR3 is 13 amino acids long. The ends were cut back, 4 bases at V and 8 bases at J, with 12 bases in the middle. The CDR3 bases are TGCGCCAGCAGCCCGGGGGACGAAGAAAAACTGTTTTTT. Its translation is CASSPGDEEKLFF.

The chain combines TRBV24-1 with TRBJ2-2, with TRBD1 matching 8 bases. The CDR3 totals 15 residues. Per germline, CDR1 KGHDR and CDR2 SFDVKD. Trimming took 6 bases from V and 6 from J; bases not matched to a gene: 8. For the CDR3, the DNA is TGTGCCACCAGTCCGCGGGACAGGCTTCCCGGGGAGCTGTTTTTT. Translating gives CATSPRDRLPGELFF.

The genes are TRBV6-4 and TRBJ1-6, with a weak D call TRBD1 (5 bases). Germline V lookup: CDR1 MRHNA, CDR2 SNTAGT. The V end was cut by 6 bases, the J end by 8 bases, with 11 bases between. The CDR3 runs to 13 residues. CDR3 protein: CASRGGVDSPLHF. CDR3 sequence (DNA): TGTGCCAGCAGGGGGGGGGTGGATTCACCCCTCCACTTT.

This clone was detected only a few times. The chain carries TRBV6-1 and TRBJ2-2, with D perhaps matching TRBD1 (5 bases). Between the trimmed V and J ends, which lost 2 bases and 1 base, there was a span of 8 bases. Germline lookup yields CDR1 MNHNS and CDR2 SASEGT. The CDR3 has 15 residues. Written as DNA, the CDR3 is TGTGCCAGCAGTGAATGGGGCCAGAACACCGGGGAGCTGTTTTTT. Residues: CASSEWGQNTGELFF.

This chain uses TRBV6-4 with TRBJ2-3; the match to TRBD2 covers 7 bases. The junction had 9 bases not matched to a gene; V was cut back by 4 bases and J by 14 bases. The CDR3 loop spans 12 amino acids. Germline CDR1 and CDR2: MRHNA and SNTAGT. CDR3: CASSVLATPGYF. CDR3 DNA sequence: TGTGCCAGCAGTGTACTAGCGACCCCGGGGTATTTT.

The V and J genes are TRBV7-2 and TRBJ1-3; D is possibly TRBD1 (5 bases). V gave up 3 bases and J gave up 4 bases, with 22 bases separating them. Germline loops: CDR1 SGHTA, CDR2 FQGNSA. The CDR3 extends over 18 amino acids. CDR3 amino acids: CASSFNPPLQVAGNTIYF. The CDR3 DNA reads TGTGCCAGCAGCTTTAACCCTCCCTTACAGGTCGCCGGAAACACCATATATTTT.

This clone was observed a single time. The chain links TRBV7-2 to TRBJ2-3, with 9 bases matching TRBD2. The length of the CDR3 is 16 residues. V lost 2 bases and J lost 6; bases outside the gene matches: 9. Germline loops: CDR1 SGHTA, CDR2 FQGNSA. In DNA form, the CDR3 reads TGTGCCAGCAGCTTACGGGCGGGGGGGCTATCGGATACGCAGTATTTT. This translates into CASSLRAGGLSDTQYF.

This chain links TRBV2 with TRBJ1-6, with a tentative D call TRBD1 (6 bases). There are 13 residues in the CDR3. Germline V gene lookup returns CDR1 SNHLY and CDR2 FYNNEI. V was cut by 8 bases and J by 5 bases, with 10 bases left in between. The DNA for the CDR3 is TGTGCCAGCGAGAGGACAGATAATTCACCCCTCCACTTT. It is translated as CASERTDNSPLHF.

The gene calls are TRBV7-9 and TRBJ2-2, with D maybe TRBD1 (6 bases). The CDR3 extends over 17 amino acids. Trimming cost V 7 bases and J 1 base, with 19 bases left between them. The germline V gene has CDR1 SEHNR and CDR2 FQNEAQ (reference sequence). The CDR3 loop is CASNLRVTGRNTGELFF. The DNA for the CDR3 is TGTGCCAGCAACCTCCGTGTCACAGGGCGGAACACCGGGGAGCTGTTTTTT.

The V and J genes are TRBV6-5 and TRBJ1-1; TRBD1 aligns across 8 bases. Germline trimming cut 6 bases from V and 4 bases from J; bases unmatched to any gene: 7. Germline V gives CDR1 MNHEY, CDR2 SVGAGI. The CDR3 extends over 14 amino acids. CDR3 sequence (DNA): TGTGCCAGCAGGGCCGGACAGGGTACCACTGAAGCTTTCTTT. Translation gives CASRAGQGTTEAFF.